This TCR beta chain was obtained from a study of OX40 agonist ivuxolimab in advanced cancers. Looking at the study overall: Three dose-escalation patients had partial responses: one with hepatocellular carcinoma and two with cutaneous melanoma.

This clone was counted a single time. Its antigen remains unidentified. CDR1 is SGHAT, CDR2 FQNNGV, per germline. CDR3 size: 15 residues. Trimming removed 4 bases from V and 2 bases from J, with 13 bases in between. Overall study results and limits: CD8+ T cells were the subset that, on average, had more expanded clones than CD4+.

Data came from immunoSEQ multiplex PCR; TCRdb stores just in-frame clones and leaves some out. Among roughly 86,000 clones, about 90% were seen once, and the ten largest hold 2.5% to 3%. The sequence derives from an adult with an advanced solid tumor such as melanoma, head and neck, liver or kidney cancer. The rearrangement links TRBV11-2 to TRBJ2-3, with a weak D call TRBD1 (6 bases). Specimen: CD4+ or CD8+ T cells sorted from blood, collected in a trial of the OX40 agonist ivuxolimab. For the CDR3, the DNA is TGTGCCAGCAGCTATAGGGGGACCCCCACAGATACGCAGTATTTT. Translated, it gives CASSYRGTPTDTQYF.